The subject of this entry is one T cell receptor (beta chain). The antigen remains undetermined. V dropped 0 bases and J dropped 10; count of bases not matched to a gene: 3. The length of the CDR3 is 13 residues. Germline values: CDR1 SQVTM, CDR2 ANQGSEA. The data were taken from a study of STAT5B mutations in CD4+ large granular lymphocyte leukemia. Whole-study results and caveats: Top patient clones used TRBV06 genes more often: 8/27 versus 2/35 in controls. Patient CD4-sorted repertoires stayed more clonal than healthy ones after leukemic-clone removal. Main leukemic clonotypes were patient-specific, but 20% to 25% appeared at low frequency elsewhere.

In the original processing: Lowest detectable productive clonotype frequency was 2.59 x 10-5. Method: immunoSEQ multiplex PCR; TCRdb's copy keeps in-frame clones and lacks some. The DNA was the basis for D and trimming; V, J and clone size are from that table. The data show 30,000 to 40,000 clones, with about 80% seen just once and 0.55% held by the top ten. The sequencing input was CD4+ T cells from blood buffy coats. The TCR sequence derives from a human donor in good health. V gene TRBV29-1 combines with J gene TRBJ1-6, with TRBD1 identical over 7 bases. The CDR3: CSVEESGGSPLHF. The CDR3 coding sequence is TGCAGCGTTGAAGAGTCAGGGGGGTCACCCCTCCACTTT.